Following are 11 T cell receptor beta chains from one sample sequenced in a study of beta chain features in type 1 diabetes. Expressed TCRB transcripts were sequenced, since all the RNA that had been isolated was reverse transcribed. The protocol was immunoSEQ multiplex PCR, while the TCRdb copy is restricted to in-frame clones and leaves out a portion. The sample yields under 250,000 clones, around an eighth seen once. The sequencing input was naive CD4+ T cells from blood. Receptors were obtained from a woman aged 40 to 55 in good health.

This clone was observed a few times. This chain uses TRBV5-4 with TRBJ2-6; 12 bases are a match to TRBD1. The germline V gene has CDR1 SGHNT and CDR2 YYREEE (reference sequence). The CDR3 contains 19 residues. Trimming at V came to 4 bases and at J to 0 bases, leaving 8 bases not matched to a gene. The CDR3 loop is CASSTGTGGPFSGANVLTF. CDR3 bases: TGTGCCAGCAGCACAGGGACAGGGGGCCCGTTCTCTGGGGCCAACGTCCTGACTTTC.

The chain joins TRBV7-2 to TRBJ2-4; 12 nucleotides align to TRBD1. Germline V gives CDR1 SGHTA, CDR2 FQGNSA. The J segment lost 7 bases and the V segment lost 6 bases, leaving 10 bases of the junction unmatched. The CDR3 has 16 amino acids. CDR3 bases: TGTGCCAGCAGTCGAGGGGGGACAGGGGGCAGCAACATTCAGTACTTC. Amino acid sequence: CASSRGGTGGSNIQYF.

This chain joins TRBV19 and TRBJ2-7, with D tentatively TRBD1 (6 bases). Germline assignment: CDR1 LNHDA and CDR2 SQIVND (reference sequence). Trimming shortened V by 6 bases and J by 2 bases, and 14 bases separated the two germline ends. The CDR3 runs 14 residues. The CDR3 spells CASSRPGQAYEQYF. As DNA, the CDR3 is TGTGCCAGTAGCCGACCGGGACAAGCCTACGAGCAGTACTTC.

The sample holds a few counts of this clone. The chain links TRBV10-3 to TRBJ2-1; TRBD1 might be the D (6 bases). Per the germline V gene, CDR1 is ENHRY and CDR2 is SYGVKD. Between the trimmed V and J ends, which lost 0 bases and 7 bases, there was a span of 19 bases. CDR3 length equals 17 residues. The CDR3 sequence is CAISESRGQGSRNEQFF. CDR3 nucleotide sequence: TGTGCCATCAGTGAGTCTAGGGGTCAGGGGAGTAGGAATGAGCAGTTCTTC.

This clone came up many times. The rearrangement uses TRBV7-2 and TRBJ2-5, with D maybe TRBD2 (7 bases). With 1 base removed from V and 5 bases from J, the gap between germline ends came to 11 bases. Germline assignment: CDR1 SGHTA and CDR2 FQGNSA. CDR3 length equals 14 residues. DNA for the CDR3: TGTGCCAGCAGCTTAGTACGGGGGGCGGAGACCCAGTACTTC. Its protein is CASSLVRGAETQYF.

The rearrangement uses TRBV4-3 and TRBJ1-5; D unresolved. V dropped 0 bases and J dropped 6 bases, with 15 bases sitting between them. The CDR3 length is 16 residues. The germline V gene has CDR1 LGHNA and CDR2 YSLEER. The CDR3 DNA follows: TGCGCCAGCAGCCAAGAGGCGTTGGTGGGGAGTCAGCCCCAGCATTTT. This sequence encodes CASSQEALVGSQPQHF.

There are a few counts of this clone. The chain couples TRBV19 to TRBJ2-1, with 7 nucleotides matching TRBD1. Trimming cost V 6 bases and J 2 bases; bases outside gene matches: 4. In germline, CDR1 is LNHDA, CDR2 SQIVND (reference sequence). The CDR3 is made up of 14 amino acids. CDR3 loop: CASSLGQTYNEQFF. CDR3 DNA sequence: TGTGCCAGTAGCCTGGGACAGACCTACAATGAGCAGTTCTTC. The full variable domain, rest sourced from reference TRBV19 and TRBJ2-1, is DGGITQSPKYLFRKEGQNVTLSCEQNLNHDAMYWYRQDPGQGLRLIYYSQIVNDFQKGDIAEGYSVSREKKESFPLTVTSAQKNPTAFYLCASSLGQTYNEQFFGPGTRLTVL.

The count of this clone is one. The chain carries TRBV7-9 and TRBJ1-2; tentatively, D is TRBD1 (5 bases). The CDR3 spans 15 residues. V lost 0 bases, J lost 4 bases, and 12 bases lay in between. Germline V CDR1 and CDR2: SEHNR, FQNEAQ (reference sequence). The CDR3 DNA sequence: TGTGCCAGCAGCTTAGCGGGGAGGGGTATCTATGGCTACACCTTC. As protein: CASSLAGRGIYGYTF.

This clone was seen a handful of times. The V call is TRBV5-4, the J call TRBJ1-4; no reliable D call. The CDR3 runs 15 residues. Trimming removed 3 bases from V and 10 bases from J, with 19 bases in between. Germline V CDR1 and CDR2: SGHNT, YYREEE (reference sequence). CDR3 DNA: TGTGCCAGCAGCTCGCAAGGGTATCGGGAGGGAAAACTGTTTTTT. It specifies CASSSQGYREGKLFF.

The CDR3 is CASSPPLAGGEKTQYF. Here the CDR3 DNA reads TGTGCCAGCTCACCACCGCTAGCGGGGGGTGAAAAGACCCAGTACTTC. This chain uses TRBV18 with TRBJ2-5, with 11 bases matching TRBD2. The V and J ends lost 0 bases and 6 bases, in that order; junction bases with no gene match: 6. In germline, CDR1 is KGHSH, CDR2 LQKENI. This CDR3 region has 16 residues.

This clone turned up a few times. J is TRBJ2-3 and V is TRBV29-1, with 8 bases identical to TRBD2. Germline CDR1 reads SQVTM; CDR2 reads ANQGSEA. J was trimmed by 3 bases and V by 2 bases; bases with no gene match: 7. This CDR3 spans 15 amino acids. DNA of the CDR3: TGCAGCGTTGAATTGCTAGCGGGCAGAACAGATACGCAGTATTTT. Its translation: CSVELLAGRTDTQYF.